A selection of T cell receptor beta chains follows, all from one sample in a study of cytomegalovirus exposure and HLA in healthy donors. Sequenced by immunoSEQ multiplex PCR; TCRdb stores in-frame clones only, minus some. In the table there are about 120,000 clones, about four fifths of which are singletons. Sequencing input: PBMCs. The receptor set was obtained from a female donor in good health and CMV-seropositive. Both conserved end residues are part of each CDR3. D genes are given only for firm matches.

j_call: TRBJ2-6
v_call: TRBV19
d_call: NA
cdr3_aa: CASSTGTESSGANVLTF

j_call: TRBJ2-2
v_call: TRBV10-3
d_call: TRBD2
cdr3_aa: CAISQAGDDTGELFF

j_call: TRBJ1-3
v_call: TRBV15
d_call: NA
cdr3_aa: CATSSAGPRSGNTIYF

j_call: TRBJ1-5
v_call: TRBV5-6
d_call: TRBD1
cdr3_aa: CASSQWTGYNQPQHF

j_call: TRBJ2-5
v_call: TRBV15
d_call: NA
cdr3_aa: CATSRGGSSQTQYF

j_call: TRBJ2-7
v_call: TRBV19
d_call: TRBD1
cdr3_aa: CASSTRQGTYEQYF

j_call: TRBJ2-3
v_call: TRBV4-1
d_call: NA
cdr3_aa: CASSPFGGATDTQYF

j_call: TRBJ2-5
v_call: TRBV5-1
d_call: TRBD2
cdr3_aa: CASSLASGGARETQYF

j_call: TRBJ2-3
v_call: TRBV7-6
d_call: NA
cdr3_aa: CASSLEAIERYTQYF

j_call: TRBJ2-3
v_call: TRBV7-9
d_call: NA
cdr3_aa: CASSLLETDTQYF

j_call: TRBJ1-5
v_call: TRBV19
d_call: NA
cdr3_aa: CANPTTGYSNQPQHF

j_call: TRBJ1-1
v_call: TRBV2
d_call: TRBD1
cdr3_aa: CASRRTGPNTEAFF

j_call: TRBJ1-1
v_call: TRBV7-3
d_call: TRBD1
cdr3_aa: CASSLGTGNTEAFF

j_call: TRBJ1-1
v_call: TRBV7-2
d_call: NA
cdr3_aa: CASSLAGYRDTEAFF

j_call: TRBJ1-6
v_call: TRBV6-5
d_call: TRBD1
cdr3_aa: CASSSYRGNSPLHF

j_call: TRBJ2-2
v_call: TRBV2
d_call: TRBD1
cdr3_aa: CASQGQGRSGELFF

j_call: TRBJ2-5
v_call: TRBV7-7
d_call: NA
cdr3_aa: CASSSGQMYQETQYF

j_call: TRBJ2-2
v_call: TRBV5-6
d_call: NA
cdr3_aa: CASSFDRGGLYTGELFF

j_call: TRBJ2-1
v_call: TRBV7-9
d_call: TRBD1
cdr3_aa: CASSFRQGYNEQFF

j_call: TRBJ1-4
v_call: TRBV4-1
d_call: NA
cdr3_aa: CASSQDNLEKLFF

j_call: TRBJ1-4
v_call: TRBV6-6
d_call: NA
cdr3_aa: CASSYPPQGPNEKLFF

j_call: TRBJ2-3
v_call: TRBV6-5
d_call: TRBD2
cdr3_aa: CASSYSGLAGTDTQYF

j_call: TRBJ2-5
v_call: TRBV15
d_call: TRBD2
cdr3_aa: CATSRELAGGQETQYF

j_call: TRBJ2-1
v_call: TRBV9
d_call: NA
cdr3_aa: CASSPDWGGYEQFF

j_call: TRBJ1-1
v_call: TRBV7-9
d_call: NA
cdr3_aa: CASSLGWSTEAFF

j_call: TRBJ1-6
v_call: TRBV4-1
d_call: NA
cdr3_aa: CASSQEAGSGGSPLHF

j_call: TRBJ1-5
v_call: TRBV2
d_call: NA
cdr3_aa: CASSARGREVDNQPQHF

j_call: TRBJ1-3
v_call: TRBV28
d_call: NA
cdr3_aa: CASSFGGLQAGNTIYF

j_call: TRBJ1-4
v_call: TRBV5-4
d_call: NA
cdr3_aa: CASSLSDEKLFF

j_call: TRBJ2-3
v_call: TRBV5-6
d_call: NA
cdr3_aa: CASSSKGVDTQYF

j_call: TRBJ1-6
v_call: TRBV10-3
d_call: TRBD1
cdr3_aa: CATLGQGHNSPLHF

j_call: TRBJ1-5
v_call: TRBV5-1
d_call: NA
cdr3_aa: CASSLAGVSNQPQHF

j_call: TRBJ2-1
v_call: TRBV5-1
d_call: TRBD1
cdr3_aa: CASSLLGTDNEQFF

j_call: TRBJ2-3
v_call: TRBV4-2
d_call: NA
cdr3_aa: CASSLPGGLADTQYF

j_call: TRBJ1-1
v_call: TRBV5-4
d_call: TRBD1
cdr3_aa: CASRPGQGENTEAFF

j_call: TRBJ2-5
v_call: TRBV7-9
d_call: NA
cdr3_aa: CASSPPLAGIGETQYF

j_call: TRBJ1-2
v_call: TRBV7-8
d_call: NA
cdr3_aa: CASSFSQNYGYTF

j_call: TRBJ1-1
v_call: TRBV11-2
d_call: NA
cdr3_aa: CASSLGLSSTEAFF

j_call: TRBJ1-2
v_call: TRBV7-2
d_call: NA
cdr3_aa: CASSPLDQVYGYTF

j_call: TRBJ1-2
v_call: TRBV15
d_call: NA
cdr3_aa: CATSRDLISGNNGYTF

j_call: TRBJ1-6
v_call: TRBV7-2
d_call: NA
cdr3_aa: CASSLLFPGNSPLHF

j_call: TRBJ1-3
v_call: TRBV30
d_call: TRBD1
cdr3_aa: CAWSWDSSGNTIYF

j_call: TRBJ1-4
v_call: TRBV6-5
d_call: TRBD1
cdr3_aa: CASSRRGRVEKLFF